Listed here are 18 T cell receptor beta chains from one sample, sequenced in a study of shared clonotypes between healthy human individuals. Repertoires were generated with immunoSEQ multiplex PCR, while TCRdb's copy carries only in-frame clones and drops some. Of hundreds of thousands of clones detected, about 74% appear once; the ten largest clones hold around 12%. The sample comprised PBMCs. The receptors stem from a woman in her forties in good health. Some clones in this sample may be carry-over from other donors' samples.

The gene calls are TRBV28 and TRBJ1-4; no clear D. Germline assignment: CDR1 MDHEN and CDR2 SYDVKM. Trimming pared 5 bases from V and 6 bases from J, leaving 7 bases between. The CDR3 runs to 12 residues. The CDR3: CASSLGYEKLFF. The CDR3 coding sequence is TGTGCCAGCAGTCTAGGGTATGAAAAACTGTTTTTT.

This chain links TRBV28 with TRBJ2-1; TRBD2 aligns across 8 bases. Germline V CDR1 and CDR2: MDHEN, SYDVKM. This CDR3 has 15 amino acids. With 4 bases clipped from V and 7 bases from J, the junction kept 9 bases outside the gene matches. CDR3 sequence: CASSSPALAVNEQFF. CDR3 in DNA: TGTGCCAGCAGTTCTCCGGCACTAGCGGTTAATGAGCAGTTCTTC. Supplemented by reference TRBV28 and TRBJ2-1, the full variable domain reads DVKVTQSSRYLVKRTGEKVFLECVQDMDHENMFWYRQDPGLGLRLIYFSYDVKMKEKGDIPEGYSVSREKKERFSLILESASTNQTSMYLCASSSPALAVNEQFFGPGTRLTVL.

This chain connects TRBV2 to TRBJ2-1; 8 positions agree with TRBD2. The junction had 5 bases not matched to a gene; V was cut back by 1 base and J by 6 bases. There are 15 residues in the CDR3. Germline CDR1 is SNHLY and CDR2 is FYNNEI. The CDR3 is CASSEGLAGANEQFF. The CDR3 coding sequence is TGTGCCAGCAGTGAAGGTCTAGCGGGCGCCAATGAGCAGTTCTTC.

This clone was counted only a few times. V usage is TRBV30 and J usage is TRBJ2-6; TRBD1 matches at 8 bases. Germline CDR1 reads GTSNPN; CDR2 reads SVGIG (reference sequence). The length of the CDR3 is 21 residues. V lost 0 bases, J lost 2 bases, and 18 bases stayed unmatched. The CDR3 is CAWSVRLWKTGAFTGANVLTF. In DNA, the CDR3 is TGTGCCTGGAGTGTACGATTGTGGAAGACAGGGGCTTTTACTGGGGCCAACGTCCTGACTTTC.

This clone appeared many times. The V gene is TRBV5-1, the J gene TRBJ2-7; 8 bases line up with TRBD1. Germline CDR1 reads SGHRS; CDR2 reads YFSETQ. The CDR3 is 16 amino acids. The V gene end was trimmed by 0 bases and the J gene end by 1 base; junction bases not matched to a gene: 6. This CDR3 is CASSLVTGGPSYEQYF. DNA of the CDR3: TGCGCCAGCAGCTTGGTTACAGGGGGACCGTCCTACGAGCAGTACTTC.

This clone was picked up many times. The chain carries TRBV28 and TRBJ1-1; a possible D gene is TRBD1 (5 bases). V was shortened by 8 bases and J by 5 bases, with 18 bases between the two germline ends. Looked up from germline, CDR1 is MDHEN and CDR2 is SYDVKM. The CDR3 covers 14 residues. CDR3 DNA: TGTGCCAGCCCACCCCCCGGGGCCAGGACTGAAGCTTTCTTT. The encoded protein is CASPPPGARTEAFF.

The rearrangement links TRBV18 to TRBJ2-2; a possible D gene is TRBD1 (5 bases). The CDR3 is 15 amino acids. Germline V gene lookup returns CDR1 KGHSH and CDR2 LQKENI. V lost 1 base to trimming and J lost 3 bases, with 9 bases between them. For the CDR3, the DNA is TGTGCCAGCTCACCACTGACAGACTACACCGGGGAGCTGTTTTTT. This gives the protein CASSPLTDYTGELFF.

CDR3 amino acids: CASKAVGGRGREAFF. The CDR3 DNA reads as TGTGCCAGTAAGGCCGTCGGGGGGCGGGGTAGAGAAGCTTTCTTT. The chain combines TRBV19 with TRBJ1-1; D perhaps matches TRBD1 (6 bases). The length of the CDR3 is 15 residues. Trimming removed 7 bases from V and 8 bases from J, with 23 bases in between. Germline-derived CDR1 and CDR2 are LNHDA and SQIVND (reference sequence).

The rearrangement links TRBV13 to TRBJ2-1; 13 bases align to TRBD2. CDR3 length equals 16 residues. Germline V gene data show CDR1 as PRHDT and CDR2 as FYEKMQ (reference sequence). With V trimmed by 2 bases and J by 7 bases, 5 bases remained unmatched. CDR3 amino acids: CASSLRTSGRSNEQFF. CDR3 nucleotide sequence: TGTGCCAGCAGCTTAAGGACTAGCGGGAGATCGAATGAGCAGTTCTTC.

The gene calls are TRBV11-2 and TRBJ2-3, with TRBD2 as a possible D gene (6 bases). With 3 bases removed from V and 9 bases from J, the gap between germline ends came to 19 bases. The V gene's germline CDR1 is SGHAT and CDR2 FQNNGV. The CDR3 totals 15 residues. CDR3 region: CASSFRGRGFSTQYF. The CDR3, as DNA: TGTGCCAGCAGCTTCAGAGGTCGGGGGTTCTCCACGCAGTATTTT.

The chain joins TRBV28 to TRBJ1-4; D perhaps matches TRBD1 (5 bases). CDR3 length equals 12 residues. V was pared by 5 bases and J by 8 bases, with 9 bases between. Germline loops: CDR1 MDHEN, CDR2 SYDVKM. In DNA, the CDR3 is TGTGCCAGCAGTCCCCCAGGGGAAAAACTGTTTTTT. Amino acid sequence: CASSPPGEKLFF.

A remark on this clone: Other DNA sequences in this specimen translate into the identical CDR3. The rearrangement uses TRBV28 and TRBJ1-3; D uncertain. There are 12 residues in the CDR3. The V end was cut by 2 bases, the J end by 4 bases, with 3 bases between. Looked up from germline, CDR1 is MDHEN and CDR2 is SYDVKM. The CDR3 spells CASSLGGNTIYF. The DNA for the CDR3 is TGTGCCAGCAGTTTAGGGGGAAACACCATATATTTT.

With regard to this clone: This may arise from a read error, as a much more abundant clone is one base away. The identical CDR3 is also encoded by other nucleotide sequences in the sample. This sequence joins TRBV28 and TRBJ2-7; 10 bases match TRBD2. Unmatched junction bases numbered 11, after V lost 7 bases and J lost 2 bases. The CDR3 contains 16 residues. Germline V gives CDR1 MDHEN, CDR2 SYDVKM. CDR3 DNA: TGTGCCAGCACCACCCCCCAGCGGGGGGGGACCTACGAGCAGTACTTC. Translating gives CASTTPQRGGTYEQYF.

This rearrangement joins TRBV10-3 to TRBJ2-2, with 9 nucleotides matching TRBD1. Germline CDR1 reads ENHRY; CDR2 reads SYGVKD. This CDR3 is built from 14 residues. The junction had 5 bases not matched to a gene; V was cut back by 9 bases and J by 3 bases. The CDR3 spells CAIMGQGDTGELFF. CDR3 nucleotide sequence: TGTGCCATTATGGGACAGGGCGACACCGGGGAGCTGTTTTTT.

The table lists this clone with many counts. Additional DNA sequences in this sample encode the identical CDR3. The CDR3 region is CAISETQNTEAFF. The DNA for the CDR3 is TGTGCCATCAGTGAGACGCAGAACACTGAAGCTTTCTTT. V is TRBV10-3 and J is TRBJ1-1; no clear D. Germline loops: CDR1 ENHRY, CDR2 SYGVKD. There are 13 residues in the CDR3. Trimming pared 2 bases from V and 1 base from J, leaving 5 bases between.

This clone has only a few counts. A read error may be the cause here, since a much bigger clone is one base away. The V and J genes are TRBV6-5 and TRBJ2-7; TRBD2 aligns across 8 bases. The length of the CDR3 is 14 residues. The germline V gene encodes CDR1 MNHEY and CDR2 SVGAGI. In nucleotides, the CDR3 is TGTGCCGGCAGTAAGCCGGGACTAGGTCGGGAGCAGTACTTC. Translating it yields CAGSKPGLGREQYF.

The table lists this clone with a few counts. V gene TRBV12-5 combines with J gene TRBJ2-5, with 8 bases that match TRBD2. The CDR3 covers 12 residues. Germline lookup yields CDR1 LGHNT and CDR2 FRNRAP. V was clipped by 7 bases and J by 5 bases; unmatched bases: 3. The CDR3 is CASARGGETQYF. CDR3 coding DNA: TGTGCTAGTGCCCGGGGGGGCGAGACCCAGTACTTC. Looking up the rest from reference TRBV12-5 and TRBJ2-5 gives the full variable domain: DARVTQTPRHKVTEMGQEVTMRCQPILGHNTVFWYRQTMMQGLELLAYFRNRAPLDDSGMPKDRFSAEMPDATLATLKIQPSEPRDSAVYFCASARGGETQYFGPGTRLLVL.

The J gene is TRBJ2-7, the V gene TRBV5-1; the D gene is possibly TRBD2 (5 bases). The germline CDR1 and CDR2 sequences are SGHRS and YFSETQ. Trimming took off 0 bases at V and 3 bases at J, with 10 bases between the two ends. The CDR3 length is 14 residues. The DNA of the CDR3 is TGCGCCAGCAGCTTGGAACTAGAGGGCTACGAGCAGTACTTC. Its protein product is CASSLELEGYEQYF.